Below, one TCR beta chain is given with its context. The target antigen is unknown. This sample stems from a study of cytomegalovirus exposure and HLA in healthy donors. Whole-study findings and limits: Cytomegalovirus association was listed for around 170 TCR beta chains.

Germline V gene lookup returns CDR1 SGHRS and CDR2 YFSETQ. V shed 4 bases, J shed 5 bases, and the junction held 11 bases outside the gene matches. This CDR3 has 15 amino acids. PCR used 60 Vbeta primers and 13 Jbeta primers. Sequencing was performed with immunoSEQ multiplex PCR; in TCRdb, only in-frame clones are kept and a portion is missing. The sample has about 160,000 clones, about 83% seen once; the top ten hold more than 0.7%. The chain combines TRBV5-1 with TRBJ1-2, with TRBD1 identical over 7 bases. The TCR was taken from a woman aged 30 to 39 in good health and CMV-seronegative. Material for sequencing was PBMCs. The CDR3 region is CASSLTLDRSYGYTF. CDR3 sequence (DNA): TGCGCCAGCAGCCTGACCCTGGACAGGAGTTATGGCTACACCTTC. Full variable domain (missing parts from reference TRBV5-1 and TRBJ1-2): KAGVTQTPRYLIKTRGQQVTLSCSPISGHRSVSWYQQTPGQGLQFLFEYFSETQRNKGNFPGRFSGRQFSNSRSEMNVSTLELGDSALYLCASSLTLDRSYGYTFGSGTRLTVV.